This record concerns one T cell receptor beta chain sequence. Its specificity is not known. Generated by immunoSEQ multiplex PCR, the TCRdb table keeps only in-frame clones and is missing some. This sample has tens of thousands of clones, with roughly 90% found just once. These data are taken from a study of T cell clones after liver transplantation. About the research overall: Blood was drawn pre-transplant, before withdrawal, and after full or failed withdrawal. Whole-study results and caveats: Low donor cell numbers restricted donor-reactive repertoire measurement in a couple of subjects. A significant post-transplant drop in circulating graft-donor-reactive CD4 TCRbeta sequences occurred in most of the 8 subjects.

CDR1 GTSNPN and CDR2 SVGIG come from the germline V gene (reference sequence). Trimming cost V 0 bases and J 2 bases, with 14 bases left between them. The CDR3 length is 15 residues. The gene calls are TRBV30 and TRBJ2-7; D is uncertain. The sequence came from a human donor who received a liver transplant. The sequencing used CD4+ T cells from blood, collected before liver transplant. The CDR3 DNA is TGTGCCTGGAGTGTACTGAGGTACACCCCCTACGAGCAGTACTTC. It encodes CAWSVLRYTPYEQYF.